Included here is one T cell receptor beta chain sequence, with context. Its antigen remains undetermined. Base qualities are not recorded, but no much larger clone differs from it by a single base. According to the study, the label for this sample's treatment or condition signals: live attenuated yellow fever vaccine strain. At each blood-draw timepoint, two biological replicates of bulk PBMCs were obtained. A standard Ficoll-Paque protocol was used to isolate PBMCs from peripheral blood. TriZol was used to extract RNA from bulk PBMCs, CD4 and CD8 fractions, and dextramer-positive and dextramer-negative fractions. The record originates from a study of T cells after yellow fever vaccination (dated by TCRdb to the late 2010s). Notes on the research overall: Libraries from fractions with low cell numbers were prepared with the SMART-Seq v4 Ultra Low Input RNA kit. Blood samples were taken at several timepoints before and after primary and secondary immunization, and bulk PBMC replicates and cell subsets were isolated. Two healthy male donors, one aged 18 to 30 and one aged 30 to 39 years, were included in the cohort. To follow T-cell clones before and after primary and booster YFV17D yellow fever vaccination, bulk TCR alpha and beta repertoires were sequenced over time. Broad study findings and their caveats: Most clones expanded after primary vaccination were re-detected after the booster (about 95% of CD4 and approximately 88% of CD8), suggesting broad memory maintenance. A small fraction of clonotypes showed up in both the CD4 and CD8 compartments, probably as a result of convergent recombination. Because only a couple of donors were included in the study, the extent to which the findings can be generalized is limited. Computational filtering was needed because FACS-sorted repertoires could contain abundant contaminating clonotypes from the bulk population. The secondary T-cell response was found to be weaker but faster than the primary response, with a peak reached on day 5 rather than on day 15.

The junction shows trimming of 4 bases on V and 5 bases on J, and the gene matches do not reach 3 bases of it. The CDR3 has 13 amino acids, counting the end cysteine and phenylalanine. The only DNA kept is the CDR3, 39 bases in frame from the first base. CDR1 and CDR2 were assigned from the germline V gene as SGDLS and YYNGEE. TCR cDNA was synthesized by 5'RACE template switching, through which a universal primer site and unique molecular identifiers were introduced. Priming of cDNA synthesis was performed from both the TCR alpha and TCR beta constant segments. Two PCR steps were used to amplify libraries, with sample barcodes and sequencing adapters being added in the second step. Libraries were sequenced on Illumina HiSeq 2500 (2x100 bp) or NovaSeq (2x150 bp). In the authors' own workflow: MIGEC handled demultiplexing of reads and collapsing into UMI consensus sequences, while MiXCR performed V(D)J alignment. Clonotypes responding to the vaccine were identified with edgeR on replicate PBMC samples, with the criteria of FDR below 0.01 and a log2 fold change above 5 up to day 15. Bulk clonotypes were assigned CD4 or CD8 identity according to which sequenced CD4 or CD8 repertoire held them at higher abundance. Using fastp at Q25 and MiXCR, TCRdb reprocessed the public reads and kept productive beta chains. Rows merge per CDR3 protein into single entries with the most common DNA and genes. TCRdb's processing, not the authors' own work, is the source of the V and J calls. Within this sample are some 500,000 distinct CDR3 sequences, with approximately 12% of them counted one time only. About 14% of the sample comes from the top ten.

This TCR derives from a man aged 25 to 45 who received the YFV17D yellow fever vaccine. This material consisted of PBMCs, taken on the day of the yellow fever booster vaccination. This chain is built from TRBV9 and TRBJ2-4, with 7 bases aligning to TRBD1. The CDR3 region has the sequence CASSPGTENIQYF. The DNA reads as follows: TGTGCCAGCAGCCCAGGGACAGAAAACATTCAGTACTTC.